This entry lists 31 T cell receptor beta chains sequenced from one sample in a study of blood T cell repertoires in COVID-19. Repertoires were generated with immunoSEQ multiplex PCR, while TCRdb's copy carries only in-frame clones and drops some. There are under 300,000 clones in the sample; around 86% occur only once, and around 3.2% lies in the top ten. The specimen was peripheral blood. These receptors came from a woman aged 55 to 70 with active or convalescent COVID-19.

The DNA of the CDR3 is TGCAGCGTTGTGACAGGGTGGAACACTGAAGCTTTCTTT. It yields the protein CSVVTGWNTEAFF. V usage is TRBV29-1 and J usage is TRBJ1-1, with 7 nucleotides matching TRBD1. This CDR3 is built from 13 residues. After removal of 4 bases from V and 1 base from J, the junction contained 3 bases not matched to a gene. Looked up from germline, CDR1 is SQVTM and CDR2 is ANQGSEA.

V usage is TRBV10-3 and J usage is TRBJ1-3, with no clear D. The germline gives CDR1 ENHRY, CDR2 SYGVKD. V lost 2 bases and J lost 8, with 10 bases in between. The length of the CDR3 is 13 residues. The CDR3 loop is CAISEDLADTIYF. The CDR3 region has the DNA TGTGCCATCAGTGAGGACCTAGCTGACACCATATATTTT.

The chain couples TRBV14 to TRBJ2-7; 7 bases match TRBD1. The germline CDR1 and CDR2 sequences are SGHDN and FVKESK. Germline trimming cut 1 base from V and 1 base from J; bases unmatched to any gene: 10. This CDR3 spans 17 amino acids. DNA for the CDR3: TGTGCCAGCAGCCAAGCCAGAGAGGACAGGAGATCCTACGAGCAGTACTTC. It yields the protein CASSQAREDRRSYEQYF.

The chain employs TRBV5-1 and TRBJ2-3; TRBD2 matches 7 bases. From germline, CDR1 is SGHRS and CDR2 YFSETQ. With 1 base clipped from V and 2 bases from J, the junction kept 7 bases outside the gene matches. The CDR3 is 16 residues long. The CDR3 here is CASSLLGRGLTDTQYF. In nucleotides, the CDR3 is TGCGCCAGCAGCTTGCTAGGGAGGGGCCTCACAGATACGCAGTATTTT.

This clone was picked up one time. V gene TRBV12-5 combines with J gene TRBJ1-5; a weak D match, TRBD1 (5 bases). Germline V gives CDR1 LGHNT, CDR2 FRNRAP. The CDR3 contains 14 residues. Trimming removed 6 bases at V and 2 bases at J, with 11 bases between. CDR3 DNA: TGTGCTAGTGGCCCCCAGGGCGGCAATCAGCCCCAGCATTTT. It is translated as CASGPQGGNQPQHF. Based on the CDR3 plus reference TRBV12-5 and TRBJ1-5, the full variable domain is DARVTQTPRHKVTEMGQEVTMRCQPILGHNTVFWYRQTMMQGLELLAYFRNRAPLDDSGMPKDRFSAEMPDATLATLKIQPSEPRDSAVYFCASGPQGGNQPQHFGDGTRLSIL.

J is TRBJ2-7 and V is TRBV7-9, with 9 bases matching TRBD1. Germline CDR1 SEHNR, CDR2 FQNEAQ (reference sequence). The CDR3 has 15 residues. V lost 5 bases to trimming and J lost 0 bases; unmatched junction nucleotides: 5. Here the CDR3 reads CASSHGTGYSYEQYF. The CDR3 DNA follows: TGTGCCAGCAGCCACGGGACAGGGTACTCCTACGAGCAGTACTTC.

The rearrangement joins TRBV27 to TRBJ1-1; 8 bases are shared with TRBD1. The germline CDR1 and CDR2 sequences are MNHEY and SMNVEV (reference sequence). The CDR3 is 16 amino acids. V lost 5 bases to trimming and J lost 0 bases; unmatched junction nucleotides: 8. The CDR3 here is CASSPWTGWMNTEAFF. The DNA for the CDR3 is TGTGCCAGCAGTCCCTGGACAGGGTGGATGAACACTGAAGCTTTCTTT.

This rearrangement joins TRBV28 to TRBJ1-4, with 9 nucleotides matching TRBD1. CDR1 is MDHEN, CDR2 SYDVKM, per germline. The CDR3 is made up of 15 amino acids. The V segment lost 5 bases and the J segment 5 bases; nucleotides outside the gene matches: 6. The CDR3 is CASSPSGTGNEKLFF. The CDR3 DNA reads TGTGCCAGCAGTCCCTCCGGGACAGGGAATGAAAAACTGTTTTTT.

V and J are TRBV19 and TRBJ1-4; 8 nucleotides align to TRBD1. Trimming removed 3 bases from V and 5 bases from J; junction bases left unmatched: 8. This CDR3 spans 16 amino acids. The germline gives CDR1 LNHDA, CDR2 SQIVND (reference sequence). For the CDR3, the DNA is TGTGCCAGTAGTATCCAGGGGGCTAGATCGAATGAAAAACTGTTTTTT. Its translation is CASSIQGARSNEKLFF.

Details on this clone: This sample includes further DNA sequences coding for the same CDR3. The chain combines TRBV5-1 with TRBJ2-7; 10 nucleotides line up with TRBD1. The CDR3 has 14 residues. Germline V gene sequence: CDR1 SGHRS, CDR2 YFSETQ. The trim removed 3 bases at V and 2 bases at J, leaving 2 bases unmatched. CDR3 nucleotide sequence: TGCGCCAGCAGCTCGGGGACAGGGGCCTACGAGCAGTACTTC. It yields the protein CASSSGTGAYEQYF. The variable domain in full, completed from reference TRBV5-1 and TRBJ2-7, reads KAGVTQTPRYLIKTRGQQVTLSCSPISGHRSVSWYQQTPGQGLQFLFEYFSETQRNKGNFPGRFSGRQFSNSRSEMNVSTLELGDSALYLCASSSGTGAYEQYFGPGTRLTVT.

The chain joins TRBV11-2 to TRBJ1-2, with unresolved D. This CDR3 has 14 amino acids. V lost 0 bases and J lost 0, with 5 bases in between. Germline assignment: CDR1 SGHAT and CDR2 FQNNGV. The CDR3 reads CASSLDQTNYGYTF. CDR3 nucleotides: TGTGCCAGCAGCTTAGACCAAACTAACTATGGCTACACCTTC. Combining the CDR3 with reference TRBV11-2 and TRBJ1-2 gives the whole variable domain EAGVAQSPRYKIIEKRQSVAFWCNPISGHATLYWYQQILGQGPKLLIQFQNNGVVDDSQLPKDRFSAERLKGVDSTLKIQPAKLEDSAVYLCASSLDQTNYGYTFGSGTRLTVV.

CDR3 DNA: TGTGCCAGCAGCCTCCAAGAGACAGGGTACGGATATGGCTACACCTTC. It translates to CASSLQETGYGYGYTF. The chain is built from TRBV3-1 (or the pseudogene TRBV3-2) and TRBJ1-2, with TRBD1 matching 7 bases. The CDR3 is 16 residues long. V lost 4 bases to trimming and J lost 5 bases; unmatched junction nucleotides: 13. Germline assignment: CDR1 LGHDT and CDR2 YNNKEL (reference sequence).

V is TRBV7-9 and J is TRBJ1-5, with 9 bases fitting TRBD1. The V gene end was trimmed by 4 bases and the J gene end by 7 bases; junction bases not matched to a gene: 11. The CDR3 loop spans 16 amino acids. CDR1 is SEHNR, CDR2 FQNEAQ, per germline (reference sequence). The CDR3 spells CASSSRTGTGRQPQHF. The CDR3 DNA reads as TGTGCCAGCAGCTCCAGGACCGGGACAGGGAGACAGCCCCAGCATTTT. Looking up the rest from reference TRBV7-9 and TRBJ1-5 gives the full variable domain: DTGVSQNPRHKITKRGQNVTFRCDPISEHNRLYWYRQTLGQGPEFLTYFQNEAQLEKSRLLSDRFSAERPKGSFSTLEIQRTEQGDSAMYLCASSSRTGTGRQPQHFGDGTRLSIL.

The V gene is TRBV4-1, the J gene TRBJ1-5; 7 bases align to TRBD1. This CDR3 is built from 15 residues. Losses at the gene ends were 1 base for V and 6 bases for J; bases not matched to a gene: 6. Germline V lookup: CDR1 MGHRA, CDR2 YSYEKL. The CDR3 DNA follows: TGCGCCAGCAGCCAAGCTGGACAGGAAGGTCAGCCCCAGCATTTT. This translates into CASSQAGQEGQPQHF.

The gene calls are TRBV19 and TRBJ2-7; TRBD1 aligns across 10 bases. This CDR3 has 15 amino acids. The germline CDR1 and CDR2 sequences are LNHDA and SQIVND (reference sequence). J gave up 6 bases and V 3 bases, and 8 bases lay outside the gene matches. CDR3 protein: CASSIRTGGIGEQYF. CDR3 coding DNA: TGTGCCAGTAGTATTAGGACAGGGGGTATTGGCGAGCAGTACTTC.

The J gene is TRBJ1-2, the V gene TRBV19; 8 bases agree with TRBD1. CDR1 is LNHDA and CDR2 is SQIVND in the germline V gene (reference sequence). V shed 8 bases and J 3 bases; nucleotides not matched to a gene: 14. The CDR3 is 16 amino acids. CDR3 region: CASAPSSRGPHYGYTF. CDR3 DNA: TGTGCCAGTGCACCCTCAAGCAGGGGGCCCCACTATGGCTACACCTTC.

CDR3 nucleotide sequence: TGTGCCAGCAGCGTAGTTCCTAGCACAGATACGCAGTATTTT. It translates to CASSVVPSTDTQYF. The V call is TRBV9, the J call TRBJ2-3; D unclear. V lost 0 bases, J lost 0 bases, and 5 bases lay in between. There are 14 residues in the CDR3. The V gene's germline CDR1 is SGDLS and CDR2 YYNGEE.

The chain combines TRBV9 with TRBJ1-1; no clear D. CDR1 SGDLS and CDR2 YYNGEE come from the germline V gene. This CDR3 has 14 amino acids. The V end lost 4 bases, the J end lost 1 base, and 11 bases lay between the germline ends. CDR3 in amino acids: CASSNGRANTEAFF. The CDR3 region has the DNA TGTGCCAGCAGCAACGGGAGGGCGAACACTGAAGCTTTCTTT.

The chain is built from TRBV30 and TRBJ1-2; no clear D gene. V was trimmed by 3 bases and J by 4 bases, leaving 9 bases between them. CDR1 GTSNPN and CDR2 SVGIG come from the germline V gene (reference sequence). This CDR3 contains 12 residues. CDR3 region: CAWSGDVYGYTF. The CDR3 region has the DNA TGTGCCTGGAGCGGGGATGTCTATGGCTACACCTTC.

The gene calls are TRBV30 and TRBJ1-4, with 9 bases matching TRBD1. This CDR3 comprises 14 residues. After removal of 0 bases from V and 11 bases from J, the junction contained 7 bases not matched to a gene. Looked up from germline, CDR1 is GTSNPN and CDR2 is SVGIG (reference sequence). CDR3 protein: CAWSVRQGVRKLFF. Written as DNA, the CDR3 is TGTGCCTGGAGTGTACGACAGGGGGTAAGGAAACTGTTTTTT.

The CDR3 nucleotides are TGTGCCAGCAGTTTTGGAGAGCGAGGGGAAGCTTTCTTT. Its protein is CASSFGERGEAFF. The rearrangement links TRBV6-5 to TRBJ1-1, with D hard to call. Germline assignment: CDR1 MNHEY and CDR2 SVGAGI. This CDR3 has 13 residues. V was trimmed by 4 bases and J by 8 bases, leaving 14 bases between them.

The DNA for the CDR3 is TGTGCCAGCAGCGTACACGGCGGCAGGGGGAGAGAAGCTTTCTTT. This codes for CASSVHGGRGREAFF. The V and J genes are TRBV9 and TRBJ1-1; 7 positions agree with TRBD1. This CDR3 contains 15 residues. Germline V gene data show CDR1 as SGDLS and CDR2 as YYNGEE. V dropped 1 base and J dropped 8; count of bases not matched to a gene: 11.

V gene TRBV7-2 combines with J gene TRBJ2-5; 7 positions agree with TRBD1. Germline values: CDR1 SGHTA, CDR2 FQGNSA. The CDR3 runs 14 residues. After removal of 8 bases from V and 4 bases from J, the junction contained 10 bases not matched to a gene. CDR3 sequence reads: CASGEGQLLETQYF. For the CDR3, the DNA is TGTGCCAGCGGAGAGGGACAGCTACTAGAGACCCAGTACTTC.

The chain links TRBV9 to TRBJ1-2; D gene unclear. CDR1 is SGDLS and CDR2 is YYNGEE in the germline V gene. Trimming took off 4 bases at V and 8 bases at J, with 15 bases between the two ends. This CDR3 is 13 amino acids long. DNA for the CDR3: TGTGCCAGCAGCTATTCTGTAGAGGAGGGCTACACCTTC. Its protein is CASSYSVEEGYTF.

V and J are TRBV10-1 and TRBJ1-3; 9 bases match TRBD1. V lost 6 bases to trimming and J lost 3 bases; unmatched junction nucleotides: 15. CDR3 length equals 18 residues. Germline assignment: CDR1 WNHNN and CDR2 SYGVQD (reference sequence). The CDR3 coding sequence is TGCGCCAGCAGCGTACCCCGGGACAGGGAGCGCTTTGGAAACACCATATATTTT. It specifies CASSVPRDRERFGNTIYF.

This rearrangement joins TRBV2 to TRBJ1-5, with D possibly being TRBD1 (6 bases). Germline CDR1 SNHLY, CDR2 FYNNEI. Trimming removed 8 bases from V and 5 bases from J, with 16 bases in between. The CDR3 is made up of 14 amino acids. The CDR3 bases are TGTGCCAGCTGTCGGGCCCACAGGGATCAGCCCCAGCATTTT. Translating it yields CASCRAHRDQPQHF.

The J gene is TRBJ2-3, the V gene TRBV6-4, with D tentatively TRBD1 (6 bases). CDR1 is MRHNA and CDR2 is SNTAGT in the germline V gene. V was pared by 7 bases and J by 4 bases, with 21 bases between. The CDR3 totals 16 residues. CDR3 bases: TGTGCCAGCACACTAGGCCGACAGGAATTCCCAGATACGCAGTATTTT. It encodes CASTLGRQEFPDTQYF.

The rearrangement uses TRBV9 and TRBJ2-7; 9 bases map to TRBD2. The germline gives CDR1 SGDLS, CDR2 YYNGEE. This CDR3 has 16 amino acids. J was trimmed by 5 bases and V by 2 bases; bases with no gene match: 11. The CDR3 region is CASSVEARLAANEQYF. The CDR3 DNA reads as TGTGCCAGCAGCGTTGAAGCACGACTAGCGGCAAACGAGCAGTACTTC.

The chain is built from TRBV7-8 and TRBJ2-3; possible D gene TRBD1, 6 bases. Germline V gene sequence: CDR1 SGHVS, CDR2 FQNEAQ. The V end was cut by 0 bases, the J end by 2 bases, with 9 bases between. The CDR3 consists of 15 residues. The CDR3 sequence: CASSLADRATDTQYF. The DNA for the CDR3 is TGTGCCAGCAGCTTAGCGGACAGAGCCACAGATACGCAGTATTTT. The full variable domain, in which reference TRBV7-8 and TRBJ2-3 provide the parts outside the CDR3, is GAGVSQSPRYKVAKRGQDVALRCDPISGHVSLFWYQQALGQGPEFLTYFQNEAQLDKSGLPSDRFFAERPEGSVSTLKIQRTQQEDSAVYLCASSLADRATDTQYFGPGTRLTVL.

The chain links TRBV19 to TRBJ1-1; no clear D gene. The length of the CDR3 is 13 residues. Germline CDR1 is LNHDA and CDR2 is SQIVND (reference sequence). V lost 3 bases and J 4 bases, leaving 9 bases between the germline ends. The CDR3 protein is CASSIRGGTEAFF. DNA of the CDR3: TGTGCCAGTAGTATTCGGGGTGGCACTGAAGCTTTCTTT.

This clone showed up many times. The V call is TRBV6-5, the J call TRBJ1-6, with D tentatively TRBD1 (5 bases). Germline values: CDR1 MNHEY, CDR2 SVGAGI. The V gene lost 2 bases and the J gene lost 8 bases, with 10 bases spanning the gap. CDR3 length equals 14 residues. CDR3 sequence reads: CASSYQGTHSPLHF. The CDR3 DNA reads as TGTGCCAGCAGTTACCAGGGAACACATTCACCCCTCCACTTT.